This T cell receptor (beta chain) derives from a study of beta chain features in type 1 diabetes. Study as a whole: The examined sorted cells totaled about 98 million across samples.

Investigators reverse transcribed all isolated RNA, so they sequenced expressed TCRB transcripts. This table comes from immunoSEQ multiplex PCR, and its TCRdb copy is limited to in-frame clones, with some not included. The sample gives around 170,000 clones, about 9.1% of which show up once; over 2% is in the top ten. Notes on the study in general: Fewer junction insertions and more nucleotide deletions appeared in type 1 diabetes patients.

CD4+ cells of the naive, central memory, regulatory and stem cell-like memory types were sorted via CD45RO/CCR7/CD25/CD127/CD95/CD27. Germline-derived CDR1 and CDR2 are SNHLY and FYNNEI. V was trimmed by 4 bases and J by 2 bases, leaving 9 bases between them. CDR3 length equals 14 residues. In this sample, this clone turned up a few times. Its target is not known. The origin of this receptor is a woman in her late teens or twenties in good health. The sample consisted of central memory CD4+ T cells from blood. The genes are TRBV2 and TRBJ1-5; the D is unclear. As DNA, the CDR3 is TGTGCCAGCAGTGGTCAGTCTGGCAATCAGCCCCAGCATTTT. As protein: CASSGQSGNQPQHF.